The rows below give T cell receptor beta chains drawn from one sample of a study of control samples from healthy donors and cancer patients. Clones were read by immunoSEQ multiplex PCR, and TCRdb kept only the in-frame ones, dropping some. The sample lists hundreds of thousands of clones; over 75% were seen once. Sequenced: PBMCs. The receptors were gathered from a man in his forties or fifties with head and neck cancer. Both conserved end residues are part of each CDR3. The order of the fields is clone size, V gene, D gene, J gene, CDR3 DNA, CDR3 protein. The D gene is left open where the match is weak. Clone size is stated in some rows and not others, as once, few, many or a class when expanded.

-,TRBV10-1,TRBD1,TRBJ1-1,TGCGCCAGCCTACAGGGGGGCGGAGGGATTTCGCCTGAAGCTTTCTTT,CASLQGGGGISPEAFF
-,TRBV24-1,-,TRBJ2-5,TGTGCCACCAGTGATTTGAGGGGGGGTCAAGAGACCCAGTACTTC,CATSDLRGGQETQYF
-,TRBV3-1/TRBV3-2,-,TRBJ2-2,TGTGCCAGCAGCCAAGGAGACGGGAGGCTGTTTTTT,CASSQGDGRLFF
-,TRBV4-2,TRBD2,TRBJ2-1,TGTGCCAGCAGCCAAGATGGACTAGCGGGTAATGAGCAGTTCTTC,CASSQDGLAGNEQFF
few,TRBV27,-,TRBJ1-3,TGTGCCAGCAGTCCCTTCAGGGGTGGAAACACCATATATTTT,CASSPFRGGNTIYF
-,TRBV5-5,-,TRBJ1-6,TGTGCCAGCAGCTCGATCCCCAGTTCACCCCTCCACTTT,CASSSIPSSPLHF
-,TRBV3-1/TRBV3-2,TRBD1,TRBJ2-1,TGTGCCAGCAGCGACGACAGGGAGAGTTACAATGAGCAGTTCTTC,CASSDDRESYNEQFF
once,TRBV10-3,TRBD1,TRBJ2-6,TGTGCCATCAGGACAGGGTCAGGGGCCAACGTCCTGACTTTC,CAIRTGSGANVLTF
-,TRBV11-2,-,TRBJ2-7,TGTGCCAGCAGCCCATCCGTAGGCTCCTACGAGCAGTACTTC,CASSPSVGSYEQYF
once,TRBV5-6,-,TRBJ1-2,TGTGCCAGCAGCTCGCAATTGGTGGAGTACTATGGCTACACCTTC,CASSSQLVEYYGYTF
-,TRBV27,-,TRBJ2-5,TGTGCCAGCAGTTTGGGGGGAGGACGGGAGACCCAGTACTTC,CASSLGGGRETQYF
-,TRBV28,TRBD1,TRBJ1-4,TGTGCCAGCAGTTTAGGACAGGGGGCGAAGAATGAAAAACTGTTTTTT,CASSLGQGAKNEKLFF
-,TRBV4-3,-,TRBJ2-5,TGCGCCAGCAGCCAAGATATCGCGGCTGCTGAGACCCAGTACTTC,CASSQDIAAAETQYF
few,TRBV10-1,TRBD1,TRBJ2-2,TGCGCCAGCAGCCTCGGGACAGGGAGGCCGGGGACCGGGGAGCTGTTTTTT,CASSLGTGRPGTGELFF
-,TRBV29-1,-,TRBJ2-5,TGCAGCGTTGTTTCGGGGTTCCAAGAGACCCAGTACTTC,CSVVSGFQETQYF
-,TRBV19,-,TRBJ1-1,TGTGCCAGTAACAACGTACGGGACCCCTGGAACACTGAAGCTTTCTTT,CASNNVRDPWNTEAFF
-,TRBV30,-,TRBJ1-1,TGTGCCTGGAGTGGCGGTGGGGTAACTGAAGCTTTCTTT,CAWSGGGVTEAFF
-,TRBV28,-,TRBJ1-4,TGTGCCACCTCAGGGACGAGCACCTTTAATGAAAAACTGTTTTTT,CATSGTSTFNEKLFF
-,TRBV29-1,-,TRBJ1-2,TGCAGCGTTGAAGACAGGGAGGTTGATGGCTACACCTTC,CSVEDREVDGYTF
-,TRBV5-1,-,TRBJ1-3,TGCGCCAGCAGCTTGGTGGGCAGCTTGGACTCTGGAAACACCATATATTTT,CASSLVGSLDSGNTIYF
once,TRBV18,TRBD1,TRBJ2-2,TGTGCCAGCTCAATGACAGGGGTGAACACCGGGGAGCTGTTTTTT,CASSMTGVNTGELFF
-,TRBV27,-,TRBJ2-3,TGTGCCAGCAGTTTAGGGGGACGGAGCACAGATACGCAGTATTTT,CASSLGGRSTDTQYF
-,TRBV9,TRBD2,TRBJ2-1,TGTGCCAGCAGCGGAACCGTGGGGGGAGGGTACAATGAGCAGTTCTTC,CASSGTVGGGYNEQFF
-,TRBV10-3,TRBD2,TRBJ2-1,TGTGCCATCAGTGATGAAGCGGGAGTCGTGCATGAGCAGTTCTTC,CAISDEAGVVHEQFF
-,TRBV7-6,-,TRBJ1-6,TGTGCCAGCAGCCCCGGCAGGGGATCTTCACCCCTCCACTTT,CASSPGRGSSPLHF
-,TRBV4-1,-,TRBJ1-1,TGCGCCAGCAGTTCAGTCAGCAAAAGATCGGACACTGAAGCTTTCTTT,CASSSVSKRSDTEAFF
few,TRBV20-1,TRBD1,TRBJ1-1,TGCAGTGCTAGTCATCCACAGGGGGGGACTGAAGCTTTCTTT,CSASHPQGGTEAFF
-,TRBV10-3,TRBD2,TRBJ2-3,TGTGCCATCAGCGGGGTGACTAGCGGGGAACTCACAGATACGCAGTATTTT,CAISGVTSGELTDTQYF
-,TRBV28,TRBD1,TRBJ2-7,TGTGCCAGCAGCCCTGGACAGGGGGCCGCCTACGAGCAGTACTTC,CASSPGQGAAYEQYF
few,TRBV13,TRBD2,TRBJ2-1,TGTGCCATAGGACTAGCGGGAGTGTGGGATGAGCAGTTCTTC,CAIGLAGVWDEQFF
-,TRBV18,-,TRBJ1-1,TGTGCCAGCTCACCCGTCGGGGGGACTGAAGCTTTCTTT,CASSPVGGTEAFF
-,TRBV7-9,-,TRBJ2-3,TGTGCCAGCAGCTTACAGGGCCCGAACCTTCCAGATACGCAGTATTTT,CASSLQGPNLPDTQYF
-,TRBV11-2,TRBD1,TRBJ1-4,TGTGCCAGCAGCCTCCGGGCAGGGGGTGCGACTAATGAAAAACTGTTTTTT,CASSLRAGGATNEKLFF
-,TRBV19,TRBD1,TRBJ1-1,TGTGCCAGCCAGGACAGGGCGAACACTGAAGCTTTCTTT,CASQDRANTEAFF
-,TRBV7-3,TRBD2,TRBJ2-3,TGTGCCAGCAGTCCTAGCGGGTTATTCACAGATACGCAGTATTTT,CASSPSGLFTDTQYF
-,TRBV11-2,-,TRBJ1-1,TGTGCCAGCAGCTTAGCAGGGGCTGGCACTGAAGCTTTCTTT,CASSLAGAGTEAFF
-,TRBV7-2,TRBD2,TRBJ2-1,TGTGCCAGCAGCTTAGAGACTAGCGCGGGGAGGTCCTACAATGAGCAGTTCTTC,CASSLETSAGRSYNEQFF
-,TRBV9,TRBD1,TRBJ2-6,TGTGCCAGCAGCGTCAATAAGGAAGGACAGGGTAACTCTGGGGCCAACGTCCTGACTTTC,CASSVNKEGQGNSGANVLTF
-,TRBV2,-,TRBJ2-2,TGTGCCAGCAGTGTAAGGAAGGGGCACGGGGAGCTGTTTTTT,CASSVRKGHGELFF
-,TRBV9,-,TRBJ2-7,TGTGCCAGCAGCCTGTCGACAGAAAGCTTCTACGAGCAGTACTTC,CASSLSTESFYEQYF
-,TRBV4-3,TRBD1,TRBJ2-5,TGCGCCAGCAGCCAAGATGTTAACAGGGGGCGAGAGACCCAGTACTTC,CASSQDVNRGRETQYF
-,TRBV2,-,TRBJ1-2,TGTGCCGCACCCCCGGGACTGCGCCTTTCTCGAGGCTACACCTTC,CAAPPGLRLSRGYTF
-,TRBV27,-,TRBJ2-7,TGTGCCAGCAGTCTTACCGGGACTTATAACGAGCAGTACTTC,CASSLTGTYNEQYF
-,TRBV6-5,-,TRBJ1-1,TGTGCCAGCAGCCCCGGACAGAACACTGAAGCTTTCTTT,CASSPGQNTEAFF
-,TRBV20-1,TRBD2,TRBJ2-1,TGCAGTGCTAGTGGCGGGGGGTCCTACAATGAGCAGTTCTTC,CSASGGGSYNEQFF
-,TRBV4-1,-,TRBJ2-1,TGCGCCAGCAGCCAAGAAGGGGGGAGGGTCTACAATGAGCAGTTCTTC,CASSQEGGRVYNEQFF
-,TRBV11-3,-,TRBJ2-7,TGTGCCAGCAGCTTAGATCGGGGATACGAGCAGTACTTC,CASSLDRGYEQYF
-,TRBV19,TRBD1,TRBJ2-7,TGTGCCAGCACCGGGACAGGGTCGTTGGAGCAGTACTTC,CASTGTGSLEQYF
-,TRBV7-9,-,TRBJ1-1,TGTGCCAGCAGTCCCCGACAGTTGGCTGAAGCTTTCTTT,CASSPRQLAEAFF